This T cell receptor beta chain stems from a study of blood T cell repertoires in COVID-19. Study-wide context: PBMCs, B-cell-depleted T cells, or T cells provided the cDNA or gDNA that made up the material.

Sequenced by immunoSEQ multiplex PCR; TCRdb stores in-frame clones only, minus some. Of roughly 40,000 clones detected, about 88% appear once; the ten largest clones hold roughly 6.4%. V lost 6 bases to trimming and J lost 7 bases, with 7 bases between them. The CDR3 has 10 residues. Germline values: CDR1 DFQATT, CDR2 SNEGSKA (reference sequence). This TCR derives from a human donor in a cohort sampled during active COVID-19. The chain employs TRBV20-1 and TRBJ1-3; D gene ambiguous. Sequenced sample: peripheral blood. The CDR3: CSAVGNTIYF. The CDR3 DNA reads as TGCAGTGCCGTCGGGAACACCATATATTTT.